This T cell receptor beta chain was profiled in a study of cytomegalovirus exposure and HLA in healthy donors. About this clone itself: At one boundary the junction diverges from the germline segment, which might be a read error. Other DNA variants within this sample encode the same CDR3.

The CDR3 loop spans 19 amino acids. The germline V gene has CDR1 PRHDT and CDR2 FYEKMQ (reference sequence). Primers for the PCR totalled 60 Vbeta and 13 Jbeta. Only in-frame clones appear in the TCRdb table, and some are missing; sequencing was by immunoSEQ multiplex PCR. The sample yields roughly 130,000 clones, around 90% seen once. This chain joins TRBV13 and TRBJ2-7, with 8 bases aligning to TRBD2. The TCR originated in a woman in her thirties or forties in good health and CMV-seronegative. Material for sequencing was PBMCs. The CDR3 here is CASSLIQGLVEGDGYEQYF. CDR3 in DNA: TGTGCCAGCAGCTTAATCCAGGGACTAGTCGAGGGAGATGGCTACGAGCAGTACTTT.